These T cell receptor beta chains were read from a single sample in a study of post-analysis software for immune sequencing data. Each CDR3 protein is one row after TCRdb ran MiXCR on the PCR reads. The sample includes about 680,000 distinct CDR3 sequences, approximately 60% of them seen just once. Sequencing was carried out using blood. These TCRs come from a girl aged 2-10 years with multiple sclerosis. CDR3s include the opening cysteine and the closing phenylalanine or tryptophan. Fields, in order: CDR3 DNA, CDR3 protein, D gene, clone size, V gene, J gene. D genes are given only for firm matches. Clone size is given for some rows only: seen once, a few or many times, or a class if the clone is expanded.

TGCAGTGCCACGGGGTCCTACAATGAGCAGTTCTTC	CSATGSYNEQFF	.	few	TRBV20-1	TRBJ2-1
TGCGCCAGCAGCTTAAGGGAGATGAGTGAGACCCAGTACTTC	CASSLREMSETQYF	.	.	TRBV5-1	TRBJ2-5
TGCAGCGTCACTCCCGGGGGCGCAAGCAATGAGCAGTTCTTC	CSVTPGGASNEQFF	.	few	TRBV29-1	TRBJ2-1
TGTGCCAGCAGTAACCCTAGCACAGATACGCAGTATTTT	CASSNPSTDTQYF	.	few	TRBV6-5	TRBJ2-3
TGTGCCAGCAGTAGGGACCTTCTTCGAACAGATACGCAGTATTTT	CASSRDLLRTDTQYF	.	.	TRBV11-3	TRBJ2-3
TGCAGCGTTCGTCAGGGAGGAGGCTATGGCTACACCTTC	CSVRQGGGYGYTF	.	.	TRBV29-1	TRBJ1-2
TGCAGTGCTAGAGACCGGACCAACCCGATATTCACAGATACGCAGTATTTT	CSARDRTNPIFTDTQYF	.	.	TRBV20-1	TRBJ2-3
TGCGCCAGCAGCTTGGGGCTGGGGGCCTACGAGCAGTACTTC	CASSLGLGAYEQYF	.	few	TRBV5-1	TRBJ2-7
TGTGCCAGCAGGGCCGACATAGGGACCACGTTGTACAATGAGCAGTTCTTC	CASRADIGTTLYNEQFF	.	few	TRBV6-6	TRBJ2-1
TGCACCAGCAGCTTGACAGGCCGGGGCTCCTACGAGCAGTACTTC	CTSSLTGRGSYEQYF	.	.	TRBV5-1	TRBJ2-7
TGTGCCAGCAGGATAGGACAAAATCAGCCCCAGCATTTT	CASRIGQNQPQHF	.	few	TRBV12-3/TRBV12-4	TRBJ1-5
TGCAGCGTTGTGGGCAGGTCCCAAGAGACCCAGTACTTC	CSVVGRSQETQYF	.	few	TRBV29-1	TRBJ2-5
TGTGCCAGCAGTTACCGGACTCGACAGACCCAGTACTTC	CASSYRTRQTQYF	.	.	TRBV6-2/TRBV6-3	TRBJ2-5
TGCGCCAGCAGCCAAGGCAGCCTCTCGTACGGAGCTTTCTTT	CASSQGSLSYGAFF	.	.	TRBV5-1	TRBJ1-1
TGTGCCAGCAGTTGTCCGCGGGGCGGCAACCCAGATACGCAGTATTTT	CASSCPRGGNPDTQYF	.	.	TRBV7-8	TRBJ2-3
TGTGCCAGCAGCTTAGGCCGGGCTTACACCTCTGGGGCCAACGTCCTGACTTTC	CASSLGRAYTSGANVLTF	.	.	TRBV7-8	TRBJ2-6
TGTGCCAGCACTCCGCGCGGCGGTTACAATGAGCAGTTCTTC	CASTPRGGYNEQFF	.	.	TRBV6-5	TRBJ2-1
TGCAGTGCTTCGGGCGGGCCCTGGGATGAGCAGTTCTTC	CSASGGPWDEQFF	.	.	TRBV20-1	TRBJ2-1
TGTGCCAGCACCCTTCAAGGCGGGGCAGGAGGTTCACCCCTCCACTTT	CASTLQGGAGGSPLHF	.	.	TRBV28	TRBJ1-6
TGCAGTGCTAGCGGGACCGACCTCTACGAGCAGTACTTC	CSASGTDLYEQYF	.	.	TRBV20-1	TRBJ2-7
TGTGCCAGCAGATCGGACAGGGCCATGAACACTGAAGCTTTCTTT	CASRSDRAMNTEAFF	TRBD1	.	TRBV6-5	TRBJ1-1
TGCAGCGTTGAAGGCAGCTACCAAGAGACCCAGTACTTC	CSVEGSYQETQYF	.	once	TRBV29-1	TRBJ2-5
TGTGCCAGCAGTCCGCAGGGACGGATGAACACTGAAGCTTTCTTT	CASSPQGRMNTEAFF	.	.	TRBV6-6	TRBJ1-1
TGCAGCGTTGCGGCGACAGGGGGTCCTCAAGAGACCCAGTACTTC	CSVAATGGPQETQYF	TRBD1	few	TRBV29-1	TRBJ2-5
TGCGCCAGCAGTGACCCGGGGCAGCAGTCCTACAATGAGCAGTTCTTC	CASSDPGQQSYNEQFF	.	.	TRBV10-1	TRBJ2-1
TGTGCCAGCAGTCTTACAGGGGAAGTTACAGATACGCAGTATTTT	CASSLTGEVTDTQYF	TRBD1	once	TRBV6-4	TRBJ2-3
TGTGCCAGCAGCCCCACAGGGGATCGTTCACCCCTCCACTTT	CASSPTGDRSPLHF	TRBD1	.	TRBV5-5	TRBJ1-6
TGTGCCAGCAACAACTACAGGGACGAGCAGTACTTC	CASNNYRDEQYF	.	few	TRBV3-1	TRBJ2-7
TGCAGTGTTGCCAGGGATCGGGGCTATGGCTACACCTTC	CSVARDRGYGYTF	.	.	TRBV29-1	TRBJ1-2
TGCGCCAGCGGGACTAGCGGGGGACAAGAGACCCAGTACTTC	CASGTSGGQETQYF	TRBD2	.	TRBV5-1	TRBJ2-5
TGTGCCAGCAGTCCCCGGACAGGGAGCCCCAGGACGCAGTATTTT	CASSPRTGSPRTQYF	TRBD1	.	TRBV6-5	TRBJ2-3
TGTGCCATCAGTGAAAGACTAGCGGGAGTGGCAGATACGCAGTATTTT	CAISERLAGVADTQYF	TRBD2	.	TRBV10-3	TRBJ2-3
TGTGCCAGCCCGGAGCGGGAGGCGGATACGCAGTATTTT	CASPEREADTQYF	TRBD2	.	TRBV6-4	TRBJ2-3
TGTGCCAGCAGCTTGGGGGACAGGGGGCGCTTGCTTGGCTACACCTTC	CASSLGDRGRLLGYTF	TRBD1	.	TRBV5-6	TRBJ1-2
TGCAGTGCTGAGGGGGCGGGAGGGCAGTACAATGAGCAGTTCTTC	CSAEGAGGQYNEQFF	TRBD2	.	TRBV20-1	TRBJ2-1
TGTGCCAGCAGGGAGGGGGCAGACAATGAGCAGTTCTTC	CASREGADNEQFF	.	.	TRBV12-3/TRBV12-4	TRBJ2-1
TGTGCCAGCAGCTCCTACGGGACCGAGTCGGATACGCAGTATTTT	CASSSYGTESDTQYF	.	.	TRBV7-2	TRBJ2-3
TGTGCCAGCAGTTTATCGGAGGGGACAGGGACTGGCTACACCTTC	CASSLSEGTGTGYTF	TRBD1	.	TRBV27	TRBJ1-2
TGTGCCAGCAGTGCGGTGACCGATACGCAGTATTTT	CASSAVTDTQYF	.	few	TRBV6-2/TRBV6-3	TRBJ2-3
TGTGCCAGCAGTCCGGGACGCCGGCAGTATTTT	CASSPGRRQYF	.	.	TRBV6-6	TRBJ2-3
TGTGCCAGCAGCTTTAGGCAGCCTGGGGCCAACGTCCTGACTTTC	CASSFRQPGANVLTF	.	few	TRBV5-6	TRBJ2-6
TGTGCCAGCAGTTTCTTCGGAACCTACGAGCAGTACTTC	CASSFFGTYEQYF	.	.	TRBV27	TRBJ2-7
TGTGCCAGCAGGGGGTTTGGCACCTACGAGCAGTACTTC	CASRGFGTYEQYF	.	.	TRBV6-5	TRBJ2-7
TGTGCCAGCAGGAAAGGGACAGGGGCCGGGGAGCTGTTTTTT	CASRKGTGAGELFF	TRBD1	.	TRBV11-2	TRBJ2-2
TGCAGCGTCAGAGGTAGCGGGGGATTCACAGATACGCAGTATTTT	CSVRGSGGFTDTQYF	TRBD2	.	TRBV29-1	TRBJ2-3
TGTGCCAGCAGCTTAGTAGGAGGGGGCGGGGATCAGCCCCAGCATTTT	CASSLVGGGGDQPQHF	TRBD1	.	TRBV7-2	TRBJ1-5
TGCAGTGCTAGATCCGGAGGAGGCACTGAAGCTTTCTTT	CSARSGGGTEAFF	.	few	TRBV20-1	TRBJ1-1
TGCAGTGTTGAAACTTCGCCGGGGGGAGCCAAGCAGTACTTC	CSVETSPGGAKQYF	TRBD2	.	TRBV29-1	TRBJ2-7
TGTGCCAGCACTGAAAGCGAGGGGGCTCAGGAGACCCAGTACTTC	CASTESEGAQETQYF	TRBD1	.	TRBV6-1	TRBJ2-5